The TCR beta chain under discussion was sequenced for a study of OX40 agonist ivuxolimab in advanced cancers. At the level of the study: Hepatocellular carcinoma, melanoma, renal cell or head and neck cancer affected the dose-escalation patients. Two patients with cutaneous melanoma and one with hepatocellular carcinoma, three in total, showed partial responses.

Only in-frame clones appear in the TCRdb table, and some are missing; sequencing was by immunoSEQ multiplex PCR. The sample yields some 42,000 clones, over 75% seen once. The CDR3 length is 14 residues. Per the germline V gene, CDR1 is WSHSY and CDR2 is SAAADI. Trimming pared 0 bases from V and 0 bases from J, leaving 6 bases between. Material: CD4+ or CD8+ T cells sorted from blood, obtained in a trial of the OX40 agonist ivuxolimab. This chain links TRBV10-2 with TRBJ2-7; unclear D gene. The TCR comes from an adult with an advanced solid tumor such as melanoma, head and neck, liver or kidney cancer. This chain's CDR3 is CASSESRHSYEQYV. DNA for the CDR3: TGCGCCAGCAGTGAGTCTAGGCACTCCTACGAGCAGTACGTC.